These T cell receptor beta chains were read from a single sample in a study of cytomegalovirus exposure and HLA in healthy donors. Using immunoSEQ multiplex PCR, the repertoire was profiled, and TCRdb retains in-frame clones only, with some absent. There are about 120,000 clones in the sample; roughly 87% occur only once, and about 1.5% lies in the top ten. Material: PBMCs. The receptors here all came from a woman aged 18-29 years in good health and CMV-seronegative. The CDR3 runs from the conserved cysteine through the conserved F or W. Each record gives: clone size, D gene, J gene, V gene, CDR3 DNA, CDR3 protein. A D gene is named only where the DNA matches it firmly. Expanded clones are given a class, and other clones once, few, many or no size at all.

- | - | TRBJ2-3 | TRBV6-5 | TGTGCCAGCAGACAACAGGATACGCAGTATTTT | CASRQQDTQYF
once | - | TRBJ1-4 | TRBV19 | TGTGCCAGTAGCCAGGGACTTTCGGAAAAACTGTTTTTT | CASSQGLSEKLFF
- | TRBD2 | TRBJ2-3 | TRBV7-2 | TGTGCCAGCAGCAGATTAGCGGGGAGTTCAGATACGCAGTATTTT | CASSRLAGSSDTQYF
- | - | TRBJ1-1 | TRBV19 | TGTGCCAGTAGTTCGACCCCGAGACAGTTAGCTGAAGCTTTCTTT | CASSSTPRQLAEAFF
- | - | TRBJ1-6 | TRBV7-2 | TGTGCCAGCAGCTTAGATGCGGGGAGTGTGGATTCACCCCTCCACTTT | CASSLDAGSVDSPLHF
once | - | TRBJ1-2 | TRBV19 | TGTGCCAGTAGCGGGGGTCACTATGGCTACACCTTC | CASSGGHYGYTF
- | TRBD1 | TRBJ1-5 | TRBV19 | TGTGCCAGTAGTACCAACAGGGGTATCAGCCTGCCCCAGCATTTT | CASSTNRGISLPQHF
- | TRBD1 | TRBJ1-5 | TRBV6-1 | TGTGCCAGCTCTAGGACAGGGGAGACTATCCAGCCCCAGCATTTT | CASSRTGETIQPQHF
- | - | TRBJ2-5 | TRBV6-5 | TGTGCCAGCATTGACCCCGGCGGTGAGACCCAGTACTTC | CASIDPGGETQYF
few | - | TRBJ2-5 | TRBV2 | TGTGCCAGCAGTGTACAAGAGACCCAGTACTTC | CASSVQETQYF
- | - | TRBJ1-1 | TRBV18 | TGTGCCAGCTCCCTTGCAGAAAACACTGAAGCTTTCTTT | CASSLAENTEAFF
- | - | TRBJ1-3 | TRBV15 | TGTGCCACCAGCGCCACCTTAACAGGTTCTGGAAACACCATATATTTT | CATSATLTGSGNTIYF
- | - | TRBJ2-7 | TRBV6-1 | TGTGCCAGCAGTGAGTCCGTGGCCGAGCAGTACTTC | CASSESVAEQYF
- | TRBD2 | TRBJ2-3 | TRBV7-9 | TGTGCCAGCAGCTTAGGCCGAGCGGGAGTAAGGACAGATACGCAGTATTTT | CASSLGRAGVRTDTQYF
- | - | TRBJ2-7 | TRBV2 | TGTGCCAGTATGTTCCTTGGGACCCCGGACTACGAGCAGTACTTC | CASMFLGTPDYEQYF
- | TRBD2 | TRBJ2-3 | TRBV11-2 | TGTGCCAGCAGCTTACGGGGGGGCTTGGAGACAGATACGCAGTATTTT | CASSLRGGLETDTQYF
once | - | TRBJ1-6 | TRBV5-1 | TGCGCCAGCGCAGGGAATCTCCTGAATTCACCCCTCCACTTT | CASAGNLLNSPLHF
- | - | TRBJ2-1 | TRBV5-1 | TGCGCCAGCAGCCGACAGGTGGATGAGCAGTTCTTC | CASSRQVDEQFF
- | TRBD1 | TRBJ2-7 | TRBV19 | TGTGCCAGTAGTAGTGATTGGGGACAGGTTTACGAGCAGTACTTC | CASSSDWGQVYEQYF
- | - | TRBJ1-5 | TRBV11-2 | TGTGCCAGCAGCTTAGGCGGCTTTATGATAGGGGAGCCCCAGCATTTT | CASSLGGFMIGEPQHF
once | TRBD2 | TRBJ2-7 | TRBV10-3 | TGTGCCATCAAGGCGTCGACTAGCGGAACCTACGAGCAGTACTTC | CAIKASTSGTYEQYF
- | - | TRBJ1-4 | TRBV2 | TGTGCCAGCGGCCGAGAGGCAACTAATGAAAAACTGTTTTTT | CASGREATNEKLFF
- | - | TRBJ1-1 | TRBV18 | TGTGCCAGCTCACCAAATCCAGGCACCTTAAACACTGAAGCTTTCTTT | CASSPNPGTLNTEAFF
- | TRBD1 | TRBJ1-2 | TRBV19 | TGTGCCAGTAGTATAAGGGACAGACGGAGCTATGGCTACACCTTC | CASSIRDRRSYGYTF
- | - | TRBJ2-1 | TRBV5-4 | TGTGCCAGCAGCGGCCCGGGGTGGTCCTACAATGAGCAGTTCTTC | CASSGPGWSYNEQFF
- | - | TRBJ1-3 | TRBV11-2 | TGTGCCAGCAGCTCAACCAGAGTGGGGCCCTCTGGAAACACCATATATTTT | CASSSTRVGPSGNTIYF
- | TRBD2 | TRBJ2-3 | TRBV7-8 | TGTGCCAGCAGCCCCGCTTATCAGGGAGGGGCAGATACGCAGTATTTT | CASSPAYQGGADTQYF
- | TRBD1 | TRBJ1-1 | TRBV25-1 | TGTGCCAGCAGTGGACCAGGGGGTGAAGCTTTCTTT | CASSGPGGEAFF
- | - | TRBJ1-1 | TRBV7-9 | TGTGCCAGCAGCTTAACAGGGATTTCTGAAGCTTTCTTT | CASSLTGISEAFF
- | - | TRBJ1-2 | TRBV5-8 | TGTGCCAGCAGCTTGGTAGGGGTTGGCTACACCTTC | CASSLVGVGYTF
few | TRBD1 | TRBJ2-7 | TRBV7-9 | TGTGCCAGCAGCCCGGGACAGACACGCGGCTACGAGCAGTACTTC | CASSPGQTRGYEQYF
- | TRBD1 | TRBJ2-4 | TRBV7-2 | TGTGCCAGCAGCTACGAACAGGGGATAGCCAAAAACATTCAGTACTTC | CASSYEQGIAKNIQYF
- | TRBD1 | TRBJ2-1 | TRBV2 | TGTGCCAGCAGGGTGGACAGGGTGGTGGGTGAGCAGTTCTTC | CASRVDRVVGEQFF
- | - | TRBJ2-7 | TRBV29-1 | TGCAGCGTTGAAGATCTACGAAGGGGCTCCTACGAGCAGTACTTC | CSVEDLRRGSYEQYF
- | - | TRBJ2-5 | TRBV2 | TGTGCCAGCCTCGAGGGGGGGACAGAGACCCAGTACTTC | CASLEGGTETQYF
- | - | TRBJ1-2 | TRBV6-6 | TGTGCCACCGAACGTTACTACGGCGCTAACTATGGCTACACCTTC | CATERYYGANYGYTF
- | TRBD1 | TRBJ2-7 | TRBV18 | TGTGCCAGCTCACCTTCGACAGGGTTTGACGAGCAGTACTTC | CASSPSTGFDEQYF
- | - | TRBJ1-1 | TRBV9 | TGTGCCAGCAGCGTAGGGGCATTGAACACTGAAGCTTTCTTT | CASSVGALNTEAFF
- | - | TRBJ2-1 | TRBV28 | TGTGCCAGCAGTTTAGGGCGGGACCCCATGAATGAGCAGTTCTTC | CASSLGRDPMNEQFF
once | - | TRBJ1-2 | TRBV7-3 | TGTGCCAGCAGCTTAGGAGGGGGGTCGGGAGGCTATGGCTACACCTTC | CASSLGGGSGGYGYTF
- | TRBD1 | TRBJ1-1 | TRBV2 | TGTGCCAGCAGGAGACAGGGGGACACTGAAGCTTTCTTT | CASRRQGDTEAFF
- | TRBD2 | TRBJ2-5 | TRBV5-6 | TGTGCCAGCAGCTTGGAACTAGCGGGAGATTCGTGGGAGACCCAGTACTTC | CASSLELAGDSWETQYF
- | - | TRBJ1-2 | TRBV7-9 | TGTGCCAGCAGCCCGGACGGAGGGGTTTACTATGGCTACACCTTC | CASSPDGGVYYGYTF
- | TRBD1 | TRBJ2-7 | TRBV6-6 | TGTGCCAGCAGTTACATGGGACAGAAGACCTACGAGCAGTACTTC | CASSYMGQKTYEQYF
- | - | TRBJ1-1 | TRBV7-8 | TGTGCCAGCAGCTTAGCGCGGAATCTGAACACTGAAGCTTTCTTT | CASSLARNLNTEAFF
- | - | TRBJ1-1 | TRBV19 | TGTGCCAGTAGTATAGCGTCCAGGTCCCCCACTGAAGCTTTCTTT | CASSIASRSPTEAFF
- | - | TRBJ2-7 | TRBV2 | TGTGCCAGCAGCCATCCCCTACGAACCTACGAGCAGTACTTC | CASSHPLRTYEQYF
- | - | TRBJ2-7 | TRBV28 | TGTGCCAGCAGTTCCGCACCCCGGGAGCAGTACTTC | CASSSAPREQYF
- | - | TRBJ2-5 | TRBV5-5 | TGTGCCAGCAGCCTCGCCACGAGGGAGACCCAGTACTTC | CASSLATRETQYF
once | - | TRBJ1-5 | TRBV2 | TGTGCCAGCAGTGCCCGGGAGGGAGGCAATCAGCCCCAGCATTTT | CASSAREGGNQPQHF